The rows below give T cell receptor beta chains drawn from one sample of a study of read filtering for tumor transcriptome and immune sequencing. One entry per CDR3 protein results from TCRdb running MiXCR on the reads. The sample shows around 140,000 distinct CDR3 sequences, 13% of them seen only once. Sequencing was carried out using a population of CD138-negative cells sorted from bone marrow. The receptor source for this set is a donor aged 40 or over with multiple myeloma. CDR3s include the opening cysteine and the closing phenylalanine or tryptophan. The D gene is left open where the match is weak. Size is omitted from some rows. Given values are once, few, many or a class for expanded clones.

V	size	J	D	CDR3	DNA
TRBV6-4	many	TRBJ2-1	.	CASSDGWNPTNEQFF	TGTGCCAGCAGTGACGGGTGGAACCCCACCAATGAGCAGTTCTTC
TRBV6-5	many	TRBJ1-3	.	CASSRGERNTIYF	TGTGCCAGCAGCCGGGGGGAACGAAACACCATATATTTT
TRBV20-1	many	TRBJ2-7	.	CSASKVTPYEQYF	TGCAGTGCTAGTAAGGTGACCCCCTACGAGCAGTACTTC
TRBV7-2	few	TRBJ1-2	.	CASSLLPDYGYTF	TGTGCCAGCAGCTTACTACCTGACTATGGCTACACCTTC
TRBV4-2	many	TRBJ2-1	TRBD2	CASSILAGYNEQFF	TGTGCCAGCAGTATCCTAGCGGGGTACAATGAGCAGTTCTTC
TRBV7-2	many	TRBJ1-1	.	CASSWGGSTEAFF	TGTGCCAGCAGCTGGGGCGGGAGCACTGAAGCTTTCTTT
TRBV6-5	many	TRBJ1-5	.	CASSYQGSNQPQHF	TGTGCCAGCAGTTACCAAGGGAGCAATCAGCCCCAGCATTTT
TRBV2	many	TRBJ2-1	TRBD2	CASSEEAGPYEQFF	TGTGCCAGCAGTGAAGAAGCGGGACCCTATGAGCAGTTCTTC
TRBV6-2/TRBV6-3	many	TRBJ2-7	TRBD1	CASRQGGSYEQYF	TGTGCCAGCAGACAGGGGGGTTCCTACGAGCAGTACTTC
TRBV12-3/TRBV12-4	many	TRBJ2-7	.	CASSFGGHFTYEQYF	TGTGCCAGCAGTTTCGGGGGCCACTTCACCTACGAGCAGTACTTC
TRBV5-6	.	TRBJ2-1	.	CASSLGAGKGYNEQFF	TGTGCCAGCAGCTTGGGGGCTGGGAAAGGGTACAATGAGCAGTTCTTC
TRBV5-1	many	TRBJ1-1	.	CASTQTDRNTEAFF	TGCGCCAGCACCCAGACAGACCGGAACACTGAAGCTTTCTTT
TRBV6-5	many	TRBJ2-2	TRBD2	CASSYSRSSGNTGELFF	TGTGCCAGCAGTTACTCCCGGTCTAGCGGGAACACCGGGGAGCTGTTTTTT
TRBV2	many	TRBJ2-4	TRBD1	CASSTGVSIQYF	TGTGCCAGCAGCACAGGGGTCAGCATTCAGTACTTC
TRBV7-2	many	TRBJ2-7	.	CASSPRLQEQYF	TGTGCCAGCAGCCCAAGACTCCAAGAGCAGTACTTC
TRBV11-2	.	TRBJ1-2	TRBD1	CASSPGQGTDGYTF	TGTGCCAGCAGCCCCGGACAGGGGACAGATGGCTACACCTTC
TRBV30	few	TRBJ1-1	TRBD1	CAWTAQGVGTEAFF	TGTGCCTGGACCGCCCAGGGGGTAGGCACTGAAGCTTTCTTT
TRBV29-1	many	TRBJ2-4	.	CSVGGSAKNIQYF	TGCAGCGTTGGGGGGAGTGCCAAAAACATTCAGTACTTC
TRBV9	many	TRBJ1-1	.	CASSVATGRGGWNTEAFF	TGTGCCAGCAGCGTAGCTACGGGCAGGGGAGGATGGAACACTGAAGCTTTCTTT
TRBV29-1	few	TRBJ2-5	.	CSVEFAGLQETQYF	TGCAGCGTTGAGTTTGCGGGACTCCAAGAGACCCAGTACTTC
TRBV6-5	many	TRBJ2-1	.	CASIGALVNEQFF	TGTGCCAGCATCGGAGCGCTAGTAAATGAGCAGTTCTTC
TRBV7-9	many	TRBJ2-5	.	CASSRATQETQYF	TGTGCCAGCAGCCGGGCAACTCAAGAGACCCAGTACTTC
TRBV27	many	TRBJ2-1	.	CASSPRGGTYNEQFF	TGCGCCAGCAGTCCTCGGGGAGGAACCTACAATGAGCAGTTCTTC
TRBV20-1	many	TRBJ2-7	TRBD2	CSVAGLAPYEQYF	TGCAGTGTCGCGGGACTAGCGCCCTACGAGCAGTACTTC
TRBV20-1	.	TRBJ2-3	.	CSASPLWGGSTDTQYF	TGCAGTGCTAGCCCTTTGTGGGGGGGCAGCACAGATACGCAGTATTTT
TRBV6-5	many	TRBJ2-7	TRBD1	CASSYRDRGSYEQYF	TGTGCCAGCAGTTACCGGGACAGGGGATCTTACGAGCAGTACTTC
TRBV29-1	many	TRBJ2-1	.	CSVVVLAGKVSYNEQFF	TGCAGCGTTGTCGTTTTGGCGGGCAAAGTGTCCTACAATGAGCAGTTCTTC
TRBV12-3/TRBV12-4	many	TRBJ2-1	TRBD1	CASSLVGSPTGAKGVQFF	TGTGCCAGCAGTTTAGTTGGATCCCCGACAGGGGCCAAAGGGGTGCAGTTCTTC
TRBV12-5	few	TRBJ2-3	TRBD2	CASGPRGLATTDTQYF	TGTGCTAGTGGTCCGCGGGGACTAGCGACCACAGATACGCAGTATTTT
TRBV18	.	TRBJ2-3	TRBD2	CANSPPSLAGGTDTQYF	TGTGCCAACTCACCACCGTCGCTAGCGGGAGGCACAGATACGCAGTATTTT
TRBV3-1	many	TRBJ2-7	.	CASSQSGWDEAYEQYF	TGTGCCAGCAGCCAGTCCGGATGGGACGAGGCCTACGAGCAGTACTTC
TRBV7-7	.	TRBJ2-5	TRBD2	CASSVVAGLETQYF	TGTGCCAGCAGCGTCGTAGCGGGACTGGAGACCCAGTACTTC
TRBV29-1	few	TRBJ2-7	TRBD2	CSVGVRAGLADSYEQYF	TGCAGCGTTGGGGTCAGAGCAGGACTAGCGGATTCCTACGAGCAGTACTTC
TRBV6-1	many	TRBJ1-5	.	CASTVTTQPQHF	TGTGCCAGCACGGTGACAACTCAGCCCCAGCATTTT
TRBV6-1	.	TRBJ1-6	TRBD1	CASSEALLEGARSPPHF	TGCGCCAGCAGTGAAGCGCTTCTGGAGGGGGCGCGTTCACCCCCCCACTTT
TRBV11-3	many	TRBJ1-1	.	CASSLGWDTEAFF	TGTGCCAGCAGCTTAGGTTGGGACACTGAAGCTTTCTTT
TRBV20-1	many	TRBJ2-7	.	CSARPGLAYEQYF	TGCAGTGCTAGACCGGGACTTGCCTACGAGCAGTACTTC
TRBV29-1	.	TRBJ2-3	TRBD1	CSVETMQGAPDTQYF	TGCAGCGTTGAAACTATGCAGGGGGCCCCAGATACGCAGTATTTT
TRBV4-3	many	TRBJ2-3	TRBD2	CASSQVDWAGGPDTQYF	TGCGCCAGCAGCCAAGTCGATTGGGCGGGAGGCCCAGATACGCAGTATTTT
TRBV7-9	many	TRBJ2-7	.	CASSLRGGDSYEQYF	TGTGCCAGCAGCTTAAGAGGGGGAGACTCCTACGAGCAGTACTTC
TRBV9	many	TRBJ2-3	.	CASSVGRVTASRGTDTQYF	TGTGCCAGCAGCGTAGGTCGTGTCACAGCCTCCCGCGGGACAGATACGCAGTATTTT
TRBV20-1	many	TRBJ2-1	.	CSARGLAGYGEQFF	TGCAGTGCTAGAGGTTTGGCGGGATACGGCGAGCAGTTCTTC
TRBV27	many	TRBJ1-5	.	CASSPNPPGGSNQPQHF	TGTGCCAGCAGTCCCAACCCACCGGGGGGGAGCAATCAGCCCCAGCATTTT